This T cell receptor (beta chain) was captured by sequencing in a study of monozygotic twins with cystic fibrosis. Germline V gene sequence: CDR1 SNHLY, CDR2 FYNNEI. The V segment lost 4 bases and the J segment 3 bases; nucleotides outside the gene matches: 6. There are 15 residues in the CDR3. This table comes from immunoSEQ multiplex PCR, and its TCRdb copy is limited to in-frame clones, with some not included. In the table there are 30,000 or so clones, nearly 98% of which are singletons. This clone was seen only once. Sequenced sample: blood. This rearrangement joins TRBV2 to TRBJ2-1; 7 bases match TRBD2. This sequence was found in a girl aged 2-10 years with cystic fibrosis. The CDR3 here is CASSVSSGYYNEQFF. The CDR3 DNA is TGTGCCAGCAGTGTCTCTAGCGGCTACTACAATGAGCAGTTCTTC.